The next 12 T cell receptor beta chains were all read from a single sample in a study of cytomegalovirus exposure and HLA in healthy donors. Vbeta (60) and Jbeta (13) primers were used in the PCR. The repertoire was sequenced with immunoSEQ multiplex PCR; TCRdb's copy has only in-frame clones and lacks some. The sample has about 180,000 clones, roughly four fifths seen once. Source material: PBMCs. Receptors were obtained from a male donor in good health and CMV-seronegative.

This clone was seen only a few times. The chain's CDR3 is CACCQNSNQPQHF. CDR3 DNA: TGTGCCTGTTGTCAGAATAGCAATCAGCCCCAGCATTTT. The chain carries TRBV30 and TRBJ1-5, with no clear D. The V end was cut by 6 bases, the J end by 0 bases, with 9 bases between. Per the germline V gene, CDR1 is GTSNPN and CDR2 is SVGIG (reference sequence). The CDR3 consists of 13 residues.

The gene calls are TRBV6-5 and TRBJ2-2; 9 bases match TRBD1. Germline values: CDR1 MNHEY, CDR2 SVGAGI. The CDR3 consists of 14 residues. The J segment lost 4 bases and the V segment lost 6 bases, leaving 3 bases of the junction unmatched. The CDR3 DNA reads as TGTGCCAGCAGACAGGGGGCGGGCACCGGGGAGCTGTTTTTT. As protein: CASRQGAGTGELFF.

The DNA for the CDR3 is TGTGCCAGCAGTTTAGCCCCCGGGACAGGGGTGACTGAAGCTTTCTTT. Its translation: CASSLAPGTGVTEAFF. The chain recombines TRBV28 with TRBJ1-1; 10 bases fit TRBD1. CDR3 length: 16 amino acids. After removal of 2 bases from V and 5 bases from J, the junction contained 8 bases not matched to a gene. Germline CDR1 MDHEN, CDR2 SYDVKM.

The chain employs TRBV2 and TRBJ2-1; maybe TRBD2 (5 bases). Trimming pared 3 bases from V and 4 bases from J, leaving 13 bases between. The CDR3 runs 15 residues. Germline V gives CDR1 SNHLY, CDR2 FYNNEI. CDR3 in amino acids: CASSESGRWYNEQFF. CDR3 DNA sequence: TGTGCCAGCAGTGAGTCGGGGAGATGGTACAATGAGCAGTTCTTC.

This chain connects TRBV10-3 to TRBJ1-1, with 12 nucleotides matching TRBD1. The CDR3 loop spans 17 amino acids. Germline CDR1 reads ENHRY; CDR2 reads SYGVKD. The J segment lost 7 bases and the V segment lost 2 bases, leaving 11 bases of the junction unmatched. The CDR3 DNA reads as TGTGCCATCAGTGAGCTCGGGGGACAGGGGGCGGCTAGTGAAGCTTTCTTT. Its protein is CAISELGGQGAASEAFF.

V and J are TRBV11-2 and TRBJ1-2; 7 bases are shared with TRBD1. The CDR3 runs 18 residues. The germline V gene has CDR1 SGHAT and CDR2 FQNNGV. V was clipped by 5 bases and J by 0 bases; unmatched bases: 15. The CDR3 nucleotides read TGTGCCAGCAGCCCCCCGCCAGCAGGGGGTCTAGCTAACTATGGCTACACCTTC. Translating it yields CASSPPPAGGLANYGYTF.

The chain joins TRBV6-1 to TRBJ2-4; tentative D call: TRBD1 (7 bases). Germline V gives CDR1 MNHNS, CDR2 SASEGT. The CDR3 consists of 14 residues. The V end lost 6 bases, the J end lost 7 bases, and 16 bases lay between the germline ends. CDR3 coding DNA: TGTGCCAGCAGGGAGGGGGCGCGTCGGAACATTCAGTACTTC. Encoded protein: CASREGARRNIQYF.

This chain joins TRBV19 and TRBJ1-5; no reliable D call. The CDR3 contains 17 residues. Trimming removed 5 bases from V and 0 bases from J, with 17 bases in between. From germline, CDR1 is LNHDA and CDR2 SQIVND (reference sequence). CDR3 loop: CASSATTAGNSNQPQHF. CDR3 sequence (DNA): TGTGCCAGTAGTGCTACAACGGCCGGGAATAGCAATCAGCCCCAGCATTTT.

The rearrangement joins TRBV7-8 to TRBJ2-1; TRBD2 matches at 9 bases. In germline, CDR1 is SGHVS, CDR2 FQNEAQ. This CDR3 region has 17 residues. V lost 3 bases, J lost 4 bases, and 10 bases stayed unmatched. CDR3 protein: CASSFPVDSGSYNEQFF. The CDR3 DNA is TGTGCCAGCAGCTTCCCGGTGGATAGCGGGAGTTACAATGAGCAGTTCTTC.

The rearrangement joins TRBV9 to TRBJ1-1; D not resolved. The CDR3 has 12 amino acids. Trimming took off 0 bases at V and 7 bases at J, with 7 bases between the two ends. Germline values: CDR1 SGDLS, CDR2 YYNGEE. CDR3 in DNA: TGTGCCAGCAGCGTAGATCGGGGTGAAGCTTTCTTT. This encodes CASSVDRGEAFF. Using reference TRBV9 and TRBJ1-1 for the parts outside the CDR3, the full variable domain is DSGVTQTPKHLITATGQRVTLRCSPRSGDLSVYWYQQSLDQGLQFLIQYYNGEERAKGNILERFSAQQFPDLHSELNLSSLELGDSALYFCASSVDRGEAFFGQGTRLTVV.

J is TRBJ2-1 and V is TRBV6-5; possible D gene TRBD2, 5 bases. The CDR3 extends over 14 amino acids. The V gene's germline CDR1 is MNHEY and CDR2 SVGAGI. Trimming removed 8 bases from V and 1 base from J, with 12 bases in between. Here the CDR3 reads CASSYRESYNEQFF. The DNA of the CDR3 is TGTGCCAGCTCTTACCGGGAATCCTACAATGAGCAGTTCTTC.

The rearrangement links TRBV7-9 to TRBJ2-7, with D perhaps matching TRBD1 (5 bases). CDR1 and CDR2 (germline): SEHNR, FQNEAQ (reference sequence). Trimming shortened V by 2 bases and J by 4 bases, and 6 bases separated the two germline ends. The CDR3 extends over 12 amino acids. CDR3 coding DNA: TGTGCCAGCAGCTTAACAGGTTACGAGCAGTACTTC. It codes for CASSLTGYEQYF.